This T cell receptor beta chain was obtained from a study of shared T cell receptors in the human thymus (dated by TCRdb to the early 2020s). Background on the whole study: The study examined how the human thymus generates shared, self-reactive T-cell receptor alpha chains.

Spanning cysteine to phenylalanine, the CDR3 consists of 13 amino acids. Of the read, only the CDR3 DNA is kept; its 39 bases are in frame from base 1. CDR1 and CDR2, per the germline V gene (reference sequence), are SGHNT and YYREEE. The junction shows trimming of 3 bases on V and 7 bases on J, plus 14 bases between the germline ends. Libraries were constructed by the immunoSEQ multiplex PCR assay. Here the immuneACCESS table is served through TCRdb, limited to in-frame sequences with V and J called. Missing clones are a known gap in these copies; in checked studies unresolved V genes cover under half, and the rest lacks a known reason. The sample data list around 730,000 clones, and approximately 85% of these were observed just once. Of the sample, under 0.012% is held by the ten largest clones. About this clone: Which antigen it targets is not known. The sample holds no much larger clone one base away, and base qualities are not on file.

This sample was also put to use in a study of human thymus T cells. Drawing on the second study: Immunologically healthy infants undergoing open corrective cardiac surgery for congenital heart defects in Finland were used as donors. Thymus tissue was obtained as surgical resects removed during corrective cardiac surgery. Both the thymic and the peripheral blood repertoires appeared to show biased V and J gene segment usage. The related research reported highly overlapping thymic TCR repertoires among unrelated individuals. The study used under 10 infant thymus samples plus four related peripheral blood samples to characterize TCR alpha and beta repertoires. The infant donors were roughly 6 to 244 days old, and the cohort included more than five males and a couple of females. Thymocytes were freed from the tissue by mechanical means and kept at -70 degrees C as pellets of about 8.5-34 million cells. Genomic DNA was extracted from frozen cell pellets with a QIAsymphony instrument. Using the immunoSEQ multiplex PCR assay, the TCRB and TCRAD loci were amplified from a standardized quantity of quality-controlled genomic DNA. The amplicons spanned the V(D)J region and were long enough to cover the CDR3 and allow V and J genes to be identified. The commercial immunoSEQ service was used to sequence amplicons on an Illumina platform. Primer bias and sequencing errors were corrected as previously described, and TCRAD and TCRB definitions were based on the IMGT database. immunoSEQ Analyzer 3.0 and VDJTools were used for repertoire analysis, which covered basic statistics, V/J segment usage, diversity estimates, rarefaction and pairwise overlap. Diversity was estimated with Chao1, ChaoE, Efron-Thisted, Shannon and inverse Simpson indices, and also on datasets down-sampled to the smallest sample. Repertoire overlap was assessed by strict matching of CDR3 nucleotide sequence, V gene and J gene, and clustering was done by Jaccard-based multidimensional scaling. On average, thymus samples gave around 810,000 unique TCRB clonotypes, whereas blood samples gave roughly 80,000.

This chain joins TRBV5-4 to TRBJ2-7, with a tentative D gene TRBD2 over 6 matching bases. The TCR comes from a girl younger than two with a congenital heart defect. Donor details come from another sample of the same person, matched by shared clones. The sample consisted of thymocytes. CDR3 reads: CASSWEVGVEQYF. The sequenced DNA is TGTGCCAGCAGCTGGGAGGTGGGTGTAGAGCAGTACTTC.